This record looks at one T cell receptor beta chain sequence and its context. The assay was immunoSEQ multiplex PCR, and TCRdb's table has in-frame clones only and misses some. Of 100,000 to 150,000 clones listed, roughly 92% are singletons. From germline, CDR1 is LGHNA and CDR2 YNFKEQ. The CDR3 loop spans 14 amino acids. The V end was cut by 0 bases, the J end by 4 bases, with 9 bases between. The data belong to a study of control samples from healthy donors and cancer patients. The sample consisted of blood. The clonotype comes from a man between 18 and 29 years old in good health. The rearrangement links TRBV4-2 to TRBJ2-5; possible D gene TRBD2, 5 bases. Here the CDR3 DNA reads TGTGCCAGCAGCCAAGAGCGTCGGGGAGAGACCCAGTACTTC. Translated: CASSQERRGETQYF.